The T cell receptor (beta chain) under discussion was sequenced for a study of blood T cell repertoires in COVID-19. Background on the study: The United States, Italy and Spain provided the acute and convalescent COVID-19 samples. From T cells, B-cell-depleted T cells, or PBMCs came the material, which was cDNA or gDNA.

Trimming left V 4 bases short and J 4 bases short, with 14 bases between. The CDR3 sequence is 15 residues long. Germline values: CDR1 SNHLY, CDR2 FYNNEI. This clone was counted only a few times. Original methodology: Amplification of reference gene primers provided the estimated nucleated cell counts. Sequencing was performed with immunoSEQ multiplex PCR; in TCRdb, only in-frame clones are kept and a portion is missing. That table furnishes V, J and clone size, whereas the DNA furnished D and trimming. The sample contains around 99,000 clones, around 88% of which appear only once. The sequenced sample consisted of peripheral blood. The chain links TRBV2 to TRBJ2-1; D call uncertain. The clonotype was recovered from a man aged 45-65 years with active or convalescent COVID-19. The CDR3 spells CASSVSRELYNEQFF. The DNA for the CDR3 is TGTGCCAGCAGTGTGTCCCGAGAATTGTACAATGAGCAGTTCTTC.